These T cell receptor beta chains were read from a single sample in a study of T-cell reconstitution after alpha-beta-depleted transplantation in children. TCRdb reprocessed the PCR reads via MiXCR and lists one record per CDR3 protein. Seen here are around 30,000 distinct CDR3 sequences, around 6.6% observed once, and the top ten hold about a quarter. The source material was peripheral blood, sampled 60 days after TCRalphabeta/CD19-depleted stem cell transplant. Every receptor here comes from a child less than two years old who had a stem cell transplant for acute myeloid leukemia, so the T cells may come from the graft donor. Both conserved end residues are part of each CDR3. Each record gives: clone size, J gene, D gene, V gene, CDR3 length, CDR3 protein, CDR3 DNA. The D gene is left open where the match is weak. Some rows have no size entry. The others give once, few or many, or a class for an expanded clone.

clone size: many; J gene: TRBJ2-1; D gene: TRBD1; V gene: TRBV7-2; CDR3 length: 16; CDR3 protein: CASLYDWTGGYNEQFF; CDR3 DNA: TGTGCCAGCCTTTACGACTGGACAGGGGGATACAATGAGCAGTTCTTC
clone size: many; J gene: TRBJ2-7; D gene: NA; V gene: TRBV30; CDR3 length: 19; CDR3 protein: CAWTYRTGSPGASKYEQYF; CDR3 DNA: TGTGCCTGGACCTATAGGACAGGAAGTCCGGGGGCTAGCAAGTACGAGCAGTACTTC
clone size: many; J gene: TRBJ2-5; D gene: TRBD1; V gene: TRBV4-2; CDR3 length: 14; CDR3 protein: CASSQVDRVETQYF; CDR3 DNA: TGTGCCAGCAGCCAAGTCGACAGGGTAGAGACCCAGTACTTC
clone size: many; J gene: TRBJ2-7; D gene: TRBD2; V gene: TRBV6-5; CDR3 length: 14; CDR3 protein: CASNPGTSVYEQYF; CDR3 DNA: TGTGCCAGCAACCCCGGGACTAGCGTGTACGAGCAGTACTTC
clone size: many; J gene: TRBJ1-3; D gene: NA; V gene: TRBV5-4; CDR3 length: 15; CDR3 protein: CASSSSDGGMNTIYF; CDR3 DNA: TGTGCCAGCAGCTCCTCGGACGGCGGGATGAACACCATATATTTT
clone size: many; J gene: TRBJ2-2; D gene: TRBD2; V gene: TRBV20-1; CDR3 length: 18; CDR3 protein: CSARDLASGYANTGELFF; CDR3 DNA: TGCAGTGCTAGAGATCTTGCTAGCGGCTACGCGAACACCGGGGAGCTGTTTTTT
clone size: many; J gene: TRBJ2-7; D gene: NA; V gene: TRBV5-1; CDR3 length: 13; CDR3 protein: CASSPDGSYEQYF; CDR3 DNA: TGCGCCAGCAGCCCGGACGGTTCCTACGAGCAGTACTTC
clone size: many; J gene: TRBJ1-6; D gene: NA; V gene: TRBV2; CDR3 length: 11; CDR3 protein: CAVRKGVPLHF; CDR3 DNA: TGTGCCGTCCGAAAGGGGGTACCCCTCCACTTT
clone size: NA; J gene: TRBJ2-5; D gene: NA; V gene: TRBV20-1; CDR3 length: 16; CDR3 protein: CSERGMRESVQETQYF; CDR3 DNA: TGCAGTGAGAGGGGGATGCGGGAGAGTGTCCAAGAGACCCAGTACTTC
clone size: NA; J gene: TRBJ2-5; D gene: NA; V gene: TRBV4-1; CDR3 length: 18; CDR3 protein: CASSQVKTPFQVQETQYF; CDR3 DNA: TGCGCCAGCAGCCAAGTAAAAACTCCTTTCCAAGTCCAAGAGACCCAGTACTTC
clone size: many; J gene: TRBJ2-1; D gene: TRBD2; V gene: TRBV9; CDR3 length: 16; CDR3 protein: CASSVGGRGAADEQFF; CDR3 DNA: TGTGCCAGCAGCGTAGGAGGGAGGGGCGCAGCGGATGAGCAGTTCTTC
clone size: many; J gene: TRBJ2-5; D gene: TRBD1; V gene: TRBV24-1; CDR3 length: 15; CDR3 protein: CATSDAHRGQETQYF; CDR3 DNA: TGTGCCACCAGTGATGCCCACAGGGGGCAAGAGACCCAGTACTTC
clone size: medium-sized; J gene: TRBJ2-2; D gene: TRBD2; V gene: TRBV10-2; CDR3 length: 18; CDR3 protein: CASSEDVPTSADTGELFF; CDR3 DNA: TGCGCCAGCAGTGAGGACGTCCCGACTAGCGCCGACACCGGGGAGCTGTTTTTT
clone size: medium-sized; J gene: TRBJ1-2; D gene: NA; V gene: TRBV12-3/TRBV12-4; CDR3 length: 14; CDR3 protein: CASSLPGWGYGYTF; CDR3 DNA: TGTGCCAGCAGTTTACCCGGGTGGGGCTATGGCTACACCTTC
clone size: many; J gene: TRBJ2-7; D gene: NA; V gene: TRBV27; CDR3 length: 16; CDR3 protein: CASSPSTGTLNYEQYF; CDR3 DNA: TGTGCCAGCAGCCCTAGTACCGGGACCTTAAACTACGAGCAGTACTTC